What follows are 27 T cell receptor beta chains derived from one specimen sequenced in a study of blood T cell repertoires in COVID-19. Here immunoSEQ multiplex PCR was the method, and the copy in TCRdb shows in-frame clones only, minus some. The top ten clones hold roughly a tenth of a sample with about 140,000 clones, around 90% of them seen once. Sequencing was done on a sample of peripheral blood. These receptors originate from a man aged 55 to 70 with active or convalescent COVID-19.

V and J are TRBV7-9 and TRBJ1-2; D unresolved. Looked up from germline, CDR1 is SEHNR and CDR2 is FQNEAQ (reference sequence). This CDR3 has 15 amino acids. The ends were cut back, 1 base at V and 5 bases at J, with 14 bases in the middle. The CDR3 bases are TGTGCCAGCAGCTTAGTGGTGGCGGCCCTATATGGCTACACCTTC. Its translation: CASSLVVAALYGYTF.

The chain is built from TRBV5-1 and TRBJ2-3; 9 bases fit TRBD2. Germline V CDR1 and CDR2: SGHRS, YFSETQ. Trimming removed 0 bases from V and 6 bases from J; junction bases left unmatched: 8. The CDR3 extends over 16 amino acids. CDR3 loop: CASSLGRSGRGDTQYF. The CDR3 bases are TGCGCCAGCAGCTTGGGTCGTAGCGGGAGAGGGGATACGCAGTATTTT.

This clone was detected a few times. The CDR3 coding sequence is TGCAGCGTTGAAGATCTGGGGACAGGGGGCTACGAGCAGTACTTC. This sequence encodes CSVEDLGTGGYEQYF. The J gene is TRBJ2-7, the V gene TRBV29-1, with 11 nucleotides matching TRBD1. This CDR3 is 15 amino acids long. V gave up 0 bases and J gave up 3 bases; unmatched junction bases: 4. The germline CDR1 and CDR2 sequences are SQVTM and ANQGSEA.

This clone was seen once. The chain carries TRBV20-1 and TRBJ1-2; a possible D gene is TRBD1 (5 bases). This CDR3 region has 11 residues. Germline V gives CDR1 DFQATT, CDR2 SNEGSKA (reference sequence). Trimming removed 5 bases at V and 5 bases at J, with 9 bases between. The CDR3 coding sequence is TGCAGTGCTGGGGACTTTTATGGCTACACCTTC. Translating gives CSAGDFYGYTF.

CDR3 in amino acids: CASSQVAGGVISTDTQYF. CDR3 in DNA: TGTGCCAGCAGCCAAGTAGCGGGAGGGGTCATTAGCACAGATACGCAGTATTTT. The chain has TRBV4-2 and TRBJ2-3; 11 nucleotides match TRBD2. The V gene's germline CDR1 is LGHNA and CDR2 YNFKEQ. The ends lost 1 base at V and 0 bases at J; junction bases unmatched: 6. This CDR3 region has 18 residues.

J is TRBJ2-2 and V is TRBV9; D possibly corresponds to TRBD1 (5 bases). Germline V lookup: CDR1 SGDLS, CDR2 YYNGEE. Trimming pared 0 bases from V and 10 bases from J, leaving 16 bases between. The CDR3 runs to 15 residues. CDR3 nucleotides: TGTGCCAGCAGCGTAGATTCCACTGGACATGAGGAGCTGTTTTTT. Protein: CASSVDSTGHEELFF.

The CDR3 nucleotides are TGTGCCTCTGAACACCGAAAGGGGAAACTGTTTTTT. Translating it yields CASEHRKGKLFF. V is TRBV30 and J is TRBJ1-4, with a possible D match to TRBD1 (5 bases). The V and J ends lost 7 bases and 11 bases respectively, with 17 bases between them. Germline V gives CDR1 GTSNPN, CDR2 SVGIG (reference sequence). This CDR3 comprises 12 residues. Looking up the rest from reference TRBV30 and TRBJ1-4 gives the full variable domain: SQTIHQWPATLVQPVGSPLSLECTVEGTSNPNLYWYRQAAGRGLQLLFYSVGIGQISSEVPQNLSASRPQDRQFILSSKKLLLSDSGFYLCASEHRKGKLFFGSGTQLSVL.

The CDR3 DNA sequence: TGTGCTAGTGGTTTGACAGGGGATGAGCAGTTCTTC. Amino acid sequence: CASGLTGDEQFF. The chain employs TRBV12-5 and TRBJ2-1; 7 positions agree with TRBD1. The CDR3 is made up of 12 amino acids. CDR1 and CDR2 (germline): LGHNT, FRNRAP. With 2 bases clipped from V and 8 bases from J, the junction kept 0 bases outside the gene matches.

The V call is TRBV27, the J call TRBJ1-6, with D possibly TRBD1 on 5 matching bases. The CDR3 contains 16 residues. Germline loops: CDR1 MNHEY, CDR2 SMNVEV (reference sequence). The germline V and J ends were trimmed by 0 bases and 7 bases, with 13 bases remaining between them. The CDR3 here is CASSLSEGQPNSPLHF. CDR3 nucleotide sequence: TGTGCCAGCAGTTTATCGGAGGGGCAGCCAAATTCACCCCTCCACTTT.

V gene TRBV18 combines with J gene TRBJ2-5; 7 bases are shared with TRBD1. The CDR3 length is 17 residues. The germline gives CDR1 KGHSH, CDR2 LQKENI. J gave up 0 bases and V 2 bases, and 9 bases lay outside the gene matches. CDR3 sequence (DNA): TGTGCCAGCTCACCAATTCTCGACAGGGCCTACCAAGAGACCCAGTACTTC. Protein sequence: CASSPILDRAYQETQYF.

The chain employs TRBV7-8 and TRBJ2-7, with a possible D match to TRBD2 (6 bases). Germline CDR1 reads SGHVS; CDR2 reads FQNEAQ. V shed 1 base and J shed 2 bases, with 12 bases lying between them. This CDR3 spans 15 amino acids. For the CDR3, the DNA is TGTGCCAGCAGCTTAGTACGGGAGAGGCCCTACGAGCAGTACTTC. Residues: CASSLVRERPYEQYF.

The count of this clone is one. The V and J genes are TRBV6-6 and TRBJ2-3, with TRBD2 matching 8 bases. The V segment lost 6 bases and the J segment 14 bases; nucleotides outside the gene matches: 13. The CDR3 consists of 13 residues. Germline assignment: CDR1 MNHNY and CDR2 SVGAGI (reference sequence). The CDR3 DNA is TGTGCCAGCAGCCAAAGCGGTTTAGCGGGGCTGTATTTT. Translating gives CASSQSGLAGLYF.

The V call is TRBV28, the J call TRBJ2-7; tentative D call: TRBD2 (6 bases). Trimming pared 6 bases from V and 4 bases from J, leaving 13 bases between. The CDR3 loop spans 13 amino acids. Germline CDR1 and CDR2: MDHEN and SYDVKM. The CDR3 reads CASRAGAEYEQYF. The CDR3 DNA sequence: TGTGCCAGCAGAGCGGGCGCTGAATACGAGCAGTACTTC. Based on the CDR3 plus reference TRBV28 and TRBJ2-7, the full variable domain is DVKVTQSSRYLVKRTGEKVFLECVQDMDHENMFWYRQDPGLGLRLIYFSYDVKMKEKGDIPEGYSVSREKKERFSLILESASTNQTSMYLCASRAGAEYEQYFGPGTRLTVT.

V and J are TRBV7-9 and TRBJ1-2, with 10 bases that match TRBD1. Germline V lookup: CDR1 SEHNR, CDR2 FQNEAQ (reference sequence). V lost 1 base, J lost 2 bases, and 7 bases stayed unmatched. This CDR3 is built from 17 residues. The CDR3 DNA follows: TGTGCCAGCAGCTTAGGTTCCGACAGGGGGCCGAACTATGGCTACACCTTC. Translating it yields CASSLGSDRGPNYGYTF.

The chain couples TRBV27 to TRBJ1-3; TRBD1 is a possible D gene (6 bases). The CDR3 spans 15 residues. Trimming stripped 5 bases from V and 4 bases from J, with 15 bases between. Germline V gives CDR1 MNHEY, CDR2 SMNVEV (reference sequence). The CDR3 bases are TGTGCCAGCAGTCCAGTCAGGGGCCTAGGAAACACCATATATTTT. Protein product: CASSPVRGLGNTIYF.

This clone was found once. The V call is TRBV6-5, the J call TRBJ1-5; 8 bases fit TRBD1. J gave up 9 bases and V 6 bases, and 10 bases lay outside the gene matches. Germline lookup yields CDR1 MNHEY and CDR2 SVGAGI. This CDR3 region has 14 residues. This CDR3 reads CASRGTGGKGPQHF. DNA for the CDR3: TGTGCCAGCAGAGGCACAGGGGGAAAGGGGCCCCAGCATTTT.

V usage is TRBV10-2 and J usage is TRBJ2-5; 11 positions match TRBD2. With 6 bases clipped from V and 1 base from J, the junction kept 4 bases outside the gene matches. Germline assignment: CDR1 WSHSY and CDR2 SAAADI. The CDR3 consists of 15 residues. CDR3 coding DNA: TGCGCCAGCAGAACAGGGACTAGCGGCCAAGAGACCCAGTACTTC. Translated: CASRTGTSGQETQYF.

The V gene is TRBV7-2, the J gene TRBJ2-2; D is undetermined. Trimming removed 3 bases from V and 1 base from J, with 9 bases in between. This CDR3 is 15 amino acids long. Looked up from germline, CDR1 is SGHTA and CDR2 is FQGNSA. CDR3 protein: CASSFAPGNTGELFF. CDR3 DNA: TGTGCCAGCAGCTTCGCTCCCGGGAACACCGGGGAGCTGTTTTTT.

In this sample, this clone turned up once. V usage is TRBV6-1 and J usage is TRBJ2-1, with TRBD2 matching over 8 bases. The CDR3 is made up of 17 amino acids. Germline CDR1 is MNHNS and CDR2 is SASEGT. V dropped 2 bases and J dropped 0; count of bases not matched to a gene: 6. CDR3 DNA: TGTGCCAGCAGTGAACCGGCTAGCGGGCGCTCCTACAATGAGCAGTTCTTC. Protein product: CASSEPASGRSYNEQFF.

V gene TRBV7-2 combines with J gene TRBJ2-6, with 7 bases identical to TRBD2. CDR1 and CDR2 (germline): SGHTA, FQGNSA. V shed 3 bases and J 0 bases; nucleotides not matched to a gene: 5. CDR3 size: 17 residues. The CDR3 here is CASSLRGTNSGANVLTF. The CDR3 nucleotides are TGTGCCAGCAGCTTGCGGGGGACCAACTCTGGGGCCAACGTCCTGACTTTC.

The chain employs TRBV6-5 and TRBJ1-2; TRBD1 matches at 8 bases. The junction had 5 bases not matched to a gene; V was cut back by 2 bases and J by 3 bases. Per germline, CDR1 MNHEY and CDR2 SVGAGI. CDR3 size: 15 residues. In nucleotides, the CDR3 is TGTGCCAGCAGTTACATGGGCAGGGGGCACTATGGCTACACCTTC. Its protein product is CASSYMGRGHYGYTF.

The V gene is TRBV9, the J gene TRBJ2-7, with 8 bases fitting TRBD2. The CDR3 contains 15 residues. Trimming took 3 bases from V and 2 from J; bases not matched to a gene: 7. CDR1 and CDR2 (germline): SGDLS, YYNGEE. The CDR3 DNA reads as TGTGCCAGCAGCGCCGGCGGGGGGCCTACCTACGAGCAGTACTTC. As protein: CASSAGGGPTYEQYF.

This chain uses TRBV7-3 with TRBJ2-1; 10 nucleotides agree with TRBD2. The CDR3 totals 15 residues. Germline V lookup: CDR1 SGHTA, CDR2 FQGTGA. J gave up 5 bases and V 3 bases, and 4 bases lay outside the gene matches. The CDR3 nucleotides read TGTGCCAGCAGCTTTGCTAGCGGGGGTAACAATGAGCAGTTCTTC. Its translation: CASSFASGGNNEQFF.

V is TRBV27 and J is TRBJ2-1; D might be TRBD1 (6 bases). Germline V CDR1 and CDR2: MNHEY, SMNVEV (reference sequence). The CDR3 loop spans 16 amino acids. Trimming removed 1 base at V and 2 bases at J, with 12 bases between. The CDR3 nucleotides are TGTGCCAGCAGTTTATGGGACACTCCTCCCTACAATGAGCAGTTCTTC. As protein: CASSLWDTPPYNEQFF.

This sequence joins TRBV28 and TRBJ2-2, with D unclear. Per the germline V gene, CDR1 is MDHEN and CDR2 is SYDVKM. The CDR3 contains 15 residues. Between the trimmed V and J ends, which lost 0 bases and 1 base, there was a span of 6 bases. The CDR3 here is CASSLWNGNTGELFF. CDR3 nucleotide sequence: TGTGCCAGCAGTTTATGGAACGGGAACACCGGGGAGCTGTTTTTT.

This chain connects TRBV13 to TRBJ1-1; D call uncertain. Germline CDR1 PRHDT, CDR2 FYEKMQ (reference sequence). This CDR3 comprises 12 residues. V was shortened by 5 bases and J by 4 bases, with 8 bases between the two germline ends. CDR3 loop: CASSPAGTEAFF. DNA of the CDR3: TGTGCCAGCAGCCCCGCGGGCACTGAAGCTTTCTTT.

The gene calls are TRBV29-1 and TRBJ1-1; 9 nucleotides agree with TRBD1. This CDR3 contains 14 residues. CDR1 SQVTM and CDR2 ANQGSEA come from the germline V gene. After removal of 7 bases from V and 2 bases from J, the junction contained 8 bases not matched to a gene. CDR3 DNA: TGCAGCGCCGCGACAGGGGGGAAAAACACTGAAGCTTTCTTT. It encodes CSAATGGKNTEAFF.